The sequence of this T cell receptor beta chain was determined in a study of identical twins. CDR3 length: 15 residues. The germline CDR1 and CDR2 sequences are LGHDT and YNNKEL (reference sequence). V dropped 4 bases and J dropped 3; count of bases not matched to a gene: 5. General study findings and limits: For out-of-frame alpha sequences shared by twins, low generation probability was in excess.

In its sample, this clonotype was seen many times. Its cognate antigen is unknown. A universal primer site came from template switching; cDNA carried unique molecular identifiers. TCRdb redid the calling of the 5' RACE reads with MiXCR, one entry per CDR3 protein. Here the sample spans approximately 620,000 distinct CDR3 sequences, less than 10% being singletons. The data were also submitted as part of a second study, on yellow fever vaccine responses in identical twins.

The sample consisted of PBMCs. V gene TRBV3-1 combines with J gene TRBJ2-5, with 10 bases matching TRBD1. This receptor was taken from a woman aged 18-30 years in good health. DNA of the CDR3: TGTGCCAGCAGCCCCGGACAGGGGGGGAAAGAGACCCAGTACTTC. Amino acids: CASSPGQGGKETQYF.